This T cell receptor (beta chain) comes out of a study of blood T cell repertoires in COVID-19. The V and J ends lost 1 base and 9 bases, in that order; junction bases with no gene match: 15. This CDR3 has 16 residues. Germline values: CDR1 SQVTM, CDR2 ANQGSEA. Authors' analysis steps: Nucleated cell number was recorded as an estimate derived from reference gene primer amplification. Clones were sequenced by immunoSEQ multiplex PCR, and TCRdb holds only the in-frame ones, with some missing. V, J and clone size reflect that table, while D and trimming were determined from the DNA. Of about 340,000 clones listed, 87% are singletons. Seattle researchers signed up patients amid active infection and tracked them longitudinally.

The chain employs TRBV29-1 and TRBJ2-1; 7 nucleotides align to TRBD1. Sequencing was carried out using peripheral blood. This receptor was obtained from a woman aged 45-60 years with COVID-19, enrolled during active disease. CDR3 DNA sequence: TGCAGCGTTGAAGGATCGGTGACAGGGCGCCGGGGTGAGCAGTTCTTC. Translated, it gives CSVEGSVTGRRGEQFF.